The rows below give T cell receptor beta chains drawn from one sample of a study of cytomegalovirus exposure and HLA in healthy donors. Clones were read by immunoSEQ multiplex PCR, and TCRdb kept only the in-frame ones, dropping some. The sample comprises 100,000 or so clones, under 85% of which are singletons, and 5.5% to 7% rests with the top ten. Input material: PBMCs. Receptors originate from a man aged 18 to 29 in good health and CMV-seronegative. CDR3s include the opening cysteine and the closing phenylalanine or tryptophan. The D gene is left open where the match is weak. Size values are once, few and many counts, or a class for expanded clones, and some rows have none.

DNA,CDR3,J,V,size,D
TGTGCCAGCAGTGACAGCCCCTCCGGGGAGCAGTACTTC,CASSDSPSGEQYF,TRBJ2-7,TRBV6-4,.,.
TGTGCCAGCAGGGAGTGGGCGGGGCCTTCCTACGAGCAGTACTTC,CASREWAGPSYEQYF,TRBJ2-7,TRBV6-1,.,.
TGCGCCAGCAGCCAAGGAGTCGGGTACCCCTACGAGCAGTACTTC,CASSQGVGYPYEQYF,TRBJ2-7,TRBV4-3,few,.
TGTGCCAGCAGTCCTACAGGGGGCTCAAACTATGGCTACACCTTC,CASSPTGGSNYGYTF,TRBJ1-2,TRBV6-5,.,TRBD1
TGTGCCAGCAGCGCGGTAGCGGGAGGTATGGATGAGCAGTTCTTC,CASSAVAGGMDEQFF,TRBJ2-1,TRBV9,.,TRBD2
TGTGCCAGCAGTGCGGATAGCGGGACGGGAGATACGCAGTATTTT,CASSADSGTGDTQYF,TRBJ2-3,TRBV6-4,.,TRBD2
TGTGCCAGCAGTTACTCTTCGGCTAGCGTGACCTACGAGCAGTACTTC,CASSYSSASVTYEQYF,TRBJ2-7,TRBV6-5,.,.
TGTGCCAGGTTAGCGGGGAGCTCCTACAATGAGCAGTTCTTC,CARLAGSSYNEQFF,TRBJ2-1,TRBV2,.,TRBD2
TGTGCCAGCACTGAGGGCCGCCGCCTGGGCAATCAGCCCCAGCATTTT,CASTEGRRLGNQPQHF,TRBJ1-5,TRBV6-1,.,.
TGTGCCAGCAGCTTAGACCCTGGTAGCGGGATAGAGCAGTACTTC,CASSLDPGSGIEQYF,TRBJ2-7,TRBV7-6,.,TRBD2
TGCGCCAGCAGCGATCGAACAGGGGAAAAAGGGCCTTACAATGAGCAGTTCTTC,CASSDRTGEKGPYNEQFF,TRBJ2-1,TRBV4-3,.,TRBD1
TGTGCCAGCAGCTTTTCAGGGGAAGGCCAGCCCCAGCATTTT,CASSFSGEGQPQHF,TRBJ1-5,TRBV7-2,.,.
TGCGCCAGCAGCCAAGGAACCGGGACAGGGGCCTACAATGAGCAGTTCTTC,CASSQGTGTGAYNEQFF,TRBJ2-1,TRBV4-3,medium-sized,TRBD1
TGTGCCAGCAGCCCAGAAACAGGGGAAGAGACCCAGTACTTC,CASSPETGEETQYF,TRBJ2-5,TRBV11-3,once,TRBD1
TGTGCCAGCAGCCTCCCTGGACTCGGGGATGGCTACACCTTC,CASSLPGLGDGYTF,TRBJ1-2,TRBV6-5,.,.
TGTGCCAGCAGTCCTTACCTAAGTGAAAAACTGTTTTTT,CASSPYLSEKLFF,TRBJ1-4,TRBV2,few,.
TGTGCCAGCAGCGTAGCTACTAGCGAGGGAGAGCAGTACTTC,CASSVATSEGEQYF,TRBJ2-7,TRBV9,.,TRBD2
TGTGCCAGCAGCTTATGGCCAGGGGACTCCTACGAGCAGTACTTC,CASSLWPGDSYEQYF,TRBJ2-7,TRBV7-8,.,.
TGTGCCAGCAGCCAGACAGGGGGTAACTATGGCTACACCTTC,CASSQTGGNYGYTF,TRBJ1-2,TRBV14,.,TRBD1
TGTGCCAGCATCAAAACCTCCTCGGGTCCGGAGACCCAGTACTTC,CASIKTSSGPETQYF,TRBJ2-5,TRBV5-5,.,.
TGTGCCAGCAGCTTGGGACTAGCGGGGTACAATGAGCAGTTCTTC,CASSLGLAGYNEQFF,TRBJ2-1,TRBV5-8,.,TRBD2
TGTGCCAGCAGCTTAGGACAGGTGTACACCGGGGAGCTGTTTTTT,CASSLGQVYTGELFF,TRBJ2-2,TRBV11-3,.,.
TGTGCCAGCAGCGTAGCCGGATGGAGGAGTGAAAAACTGTTTTTT,CASSVAGWRSEKLFF,TRBJ1-4,TRBV9,.,.
TGTGCCAGCAGTTCGGGACAGACCTCCTACGAGCAGTACTTC,CASSSGQTSYEQYF,TRBJ2-7,TRBV27,.,TRBD1
TGTGCCAGCGCACAGGGCTCTTTGCGGGAGACCCAGTACTTC,CASAQGSLRETQYF,TRBJ2-5,TRBV13,.,.
TGCGCCAGCCGTATAGCGGGACCAGGCGACGAGCAGTACTTC,CASRIAGPGDEQYF,TRBJ2-7,TRBV6-5,.,TRBD2
TGTGCCAGCAGCTTGGAGCTAGCGCGTACCGGGGAGCTGTTTTTT,CASSLELARTGELFF,TRBJ2-2,TRBV5-6,.,.
TGTGCCAGCAGTGAGAACCCGGACAGAGGCCACCGGGAGCTGTTTTTT,CASSENPDRGHRELFF,TRBJ2-2,TRBV6-4,.,.
TGTGCCAGCAGCCCCGGAGGCACTGAAGCTTTCTTT,CASSPGGTEAFF,TRBJ1-1,TRBV6-6,many,.
TGTGCCAGCAGCTCGACTAGGACCCACAATGAGCAGTTCTTC,CASSSTRTHNEQFF,TRBJ2-1,TRBV7-6,.,.
TGTGCCAGCAGTCCACACCTAGGGCGGGAGGGCACCTACGAGCAGTACTTC,CASSPHLGREGTYEQYF,TRBJ2-7,TRBV28,few,TRBD2
TGTGCCAGCAGTGGTAGGGCTAGCGGAGCTCAAGAGACCCAGTACTTC,CASSGRASGAQETQYF,TRBJ2-5,TRBV27,.,TRBD2
TGTGCCAGCACCCCTGAGCCCCTGAGGCATGGCTACACCTTC,CASTPEPLRHGYTF,TRBJ1-2,TRBV6-5,.,.
TGTGCCAGCACCCGGGGGAATGAGCAGTTCTTC,CASTRGNEQFF,TRBJ2-1,TRBV6-5,.,.
TGTGCCAGCAGCAAGGCGGCCACTGAAGCTTTCTTT,CASSKAATEAFF,TRBJ1-1,TRBV21-1,.,.
TGTGCCAGTAGTATAGGCGGGAACACTGAAGCTTTCTTT,CASSIGGNTEAFF,TRBJ1-1,TRBV19,once,.
TGTGCCAGCAGGAGACAGGGGGGCCACGAGCAGTACTTC,CASRRQGGHEQYF,TRBJ2-7,TRBV6-1,.,TRBD1
TGTGCCAGCAGCTTAGGAGGGACAGGGAGGGTCGAGCCCCAGCATTTT,CASSLGGTGRVEPQHF,TRBJ1-5,TRBV7-2,.,TRBD1
TGTGCCAGCAGCCTCCGGACAGGGGAGGCGAACACCGGGGAGCTGTTTTTT,CASSLRTGEANTGELFF,TRBJ2-2,TRBV27,.,TRBD1
TGTGCCTGCGGACAGGGCAACCAGCCCCAGCATTTT,CACGQGNQPQHF,TRBJ1-5,TRBV30,.,TRBD1
TGTGCCAGCAGTTACGCGGGCCTCCAGGCCGATGAGCAGTTCTTC,CASSYAGLQADEQFF,TRBJ2-1,TRBV6-6,.,.
TGTGCCAGCAGTTTAAGACTAGCGGGAGGGCGGAACACAGATACGCAGTATTTT,CASSLRLAGGRNTDTQYF,TRBJ2-3,TRBV27,.,TRBD2
TGTGCCAGCTCACCCCGGACAGGGGGAGGGTCTGGGGCCAACGTCCTGACTTTC,CASSPRTGGGSGANVLTF,TRBJ2-6,TRBV18,.,TRBD1
TGTGCCAGCAGCCCACCAAGGGACAGAGTGCACTACGAGCAGTACTTC,CASSPPRDRVHYEQYF,TRBJ2-7,TRBV13,.,TRBD1
TGCGCCAGCAGCAGTCGGGGCAGCGGGCCCGGGGAGCTGTTTTTT,CASSSRGSGPGELFF,TRBJ2-2,TRBV4-3,.,.
TGTGCCAGCAGCCCAGAAGGGGACAATGAGCAGTTCTTC,CASSPEGDNEQFF,TRBJ2-1,TRBV7-3,few,.
TGTGCCAGCAGCCCAACTAGCGCCCGGACTTACAATGAGCAGTTCTTC,CASSPTSARTYNEQFF,TRBJ2-1,TRBV28,once,TRBD2
TGCGCCAGCAGCTTGGTCCGGCGGGAGAGCGATGGCAATGAGCAGTTCTTC,CASSLVRRESDGNEQFF,TRBJ2-1,TRBV5-1,.,TRBD2
TGCGCCAGCAGCCAAGTAGCGGGAGGGAGTGAGCAGTTCTTC,CASSQVAGGSEQFF,TRBJ2-1,TRBV4-1,once,TRBD2
TGTGCTAGTGGTTTGGTTCCTAGCGGGAGTAGAGAGACCCAGTACTTC,CASGLVPSGSRETQYF,TRBJ2-5,TRBV12-5,.,TRBD2
TGCAGCGTGGAAACTGGGGCGGGGCCCTACAATGAGCAGTTCTTC,CSVETGAGPYNEQFF,TRBJ2-1,TRBV29-1,.,.
TGTGCCAGCCTCCAAAGGGGGGGCGGGAGGCCCTCCTACGAGCAGTACTTC,CASLQRGGGRPSYEQYF,TRBJ2-7,TRBV27,.,TRBD2
TGTGCCAGCGCTACAGGGTTAGGGAACACCGGGGAGCTGTTTTTT,CASATGLGNTGELFF,TRBJ2-2,TRBV2,few,.
TGTGCCAGCAGCGTAGATTGGGGTAGCGGGAGCCACGAGCAGTACTTC,CASSVDWGSGSHEQYF,TRBJ2-7,TRBV9,.,TRBD2
TGCGCCAGCAGCGCCCGGGACAGGGGGACTCCTGAAGCTTTCTTT,CASSARDRGTPEAFF,TRBJ1-1,TRBV5-1,.,TRBD1
TGCGCCAGCAGCTCAGCGGGAGTAGGGCGGCCTGAGCAGTTCTTC,CASSSAGVGRPEQFF,TRBJ2-1,TRBV10-2,once,TRBD2